This T cell receptor beta chain is drawn from a study of vaccination effects on CD4 cells after COVID-19. Findings and caveats of the study: Cross-reaction with common cold coronaviruses was seen in only 1 of 255 vaccine-induced clones from healthy vaccinees. At late timepoints after vaccination, vaccine- and infection-induced clones shrank markedly.

For this clone: Its matching antigen is unknown.

Libraries were prepared by immunoSEQ multiplex PCR; TCRdb keeps only in-frame clonotypes and omits some of them. The sample holds approximately 31,000 clones; approximately 70% are singletons and the top ten take around 3.8%. Investigators separated out CD4+ T cells once more than nine days of culture had passed. The CDR3 totals 15 residues. V dropped 2 bases and J dropped 1 base, with 11 bases sitting between them. Looked up from germline, CDR1 is WNHNN and CDR2 is SYGVQD (reference sequence). The source is a human donor who received a COVID-19 vaccine. V is TRBV10-1 and J is TRBJ1-1; D may be TRBD1 (6 bases). The specimen was CD4+ T cells from PBMCs cultured without peptide, collected before COVID-19 vaccination. CDR3 DNA: TGCGCCAGCAGTGAGCGGGGGCGCGGGAACACTGAAGCTTTCTTT. This gives the protein CASSERGRGNTEAFF.